The next 27 T cell receptor beta chains were all read from a single sample in a study of beta chain features in type 1 diabetes. Their antigen targets remain unknown. Expressed TCRB transcripts got sequenced, as all isolated RNA was reverse transcribed. The data were produced by immunoSEQ multiplex PCR, yet TCRdb's version contains in-frame clones alone and is incomplete. Of 550,000 to 850,000 clones listed, 13% were seen once; the top ten hold around 0.022%. Overall study findings and caveats: TCRB CDR3s were moderately but significantly shorter in Type 1 diabetes patients in all four CD4+ subsets.

Specimen: naive CD4+ T cells from blood. Receptor source: a man aged 18-30 years with type 1 diabetes.

This clone appeared a few times. This chain joins TRBV7-2 and TRBJ2-1; 9 bases are a match to TRBD2. The CDR3 runs 16 residues. Germline V CDR1 and CDR2: SGHTA, FQGNSA. The V and J ends lost 0 bases and 4 bases, in that order; junction bases with no gene match: 4. The CDR3 nucleotides read TGTGCCAGCAGCTTAGCGCTAGCGGGGCCATACAATGAGCAGTTCTTC. Translation: CASSLALAGPYNEQFF.

This clone appeared a few times. The chain recombines TRBV9 with TRBJ1-5, with D perhaps TRBD1 (5 bases). The V gene's germline CDR1 is SGDLS and CDR2 YYNGEE. This CDR3 is built from 14 residues. The V gene lost 4 bases and the J gene lost 6 bases, with 14 bases spanning the gap. CDR3 protein: CASSPTGGVQPQHF. The CDR3 coding sequence is TGTGCCAGCAGCCCCACAGGAGGAGTTCAGCCCCAGCATTTT.

The chain employs TRBV4-2 and TRBJ2-6; 9 bases are shared with TRBD1. Trimming took 6 bases from V and 0 from J; bases not matched to a gene: 9. The germline gives CDR1 LGHNA, CDR2 YNFKEQ. The CDR3 is 18 amino acids. The CDR3 sequence is CASRSPGQGSSGANVLTF. CDR3 coding DNA: TGTGCCAGCAGATCACCGGGACAGGGAAGCTCTGGGGCCAACGTCCTGACTTTC.

For this clone: The same CDR3 can be traced to other DNA sequences in this sample. The CDR3 DNA follows: TGTGCCTGGAGTGTGACAGCCTACGAGCAGTACTTC. Its translation is CAWSVTAYEQYF. The chain is built from TRBV30 and TRBJ2-7; D is possibly TRBD1 (5 bases). This CDR3 is 12 amino acids long. Germline CDR1 is GTSNPN and CDR2 is SVGIG (reference sequence). Trimming removed 0 bases from V and 2 bases from J, with 5 bases in between.

This chain joins TRBV6-5 and TRBJ2-1, with D tentatively TRBD2 (6 bases). V was clipped by 8 bases and J by 8 bases, with 22 bases between them. The CDR3 extends over 15 amino acids. The V gene's germline CDR1 is MNHEY and CDR2 SVGAGI. In DNA form, the CDR3 reads TGTGCCAGCCGCCTCCAGAGCGGGCGTCAGCATGAGCAGTTCTTC. Translated: CASRLQSGRQHEQFF.

This clone has only one observation. The chain couples TRBV5-1 to TRBJ2-1, with 7 bases fitting TRBD2. Trimming cost V 2 bases and J 8 bases; bases outside gene matches: 4. This CDR3 spans 13 amino acids. The germline gives CDR1 SGHRS, CDR2 YFSETQ. This CDR3 is CASSFGGVDEQFF. CDR3 sequence (DNA): TGCGCCAGCAGCTTTGGGGGGGTCGATGAGCAGTTCTTC.

The chain employs TRBV27 and TRBJ2-1, with a tentative D call TRBD1 (6 bases). V lost 5 bases, J lost 5 bases, and 13 bases lay in between. The CDR3 length is 14 residues. Germline V gene lookup returns CDR1 MNHEY and CDR2 SMNVEV (reference sequence). The CDR3 is CASSVRDTHNEQFF. The CDR3, as DNA: TGTGCCAGCAGTGTCCGGGACACCCACAATGAGCAGTTCTTC.

This chain links TRBV30 with TRBJ1-2; D is ambiguous. This CDR3 contains 14 residues. V gave up 2 bases and J gave up 1 base, with 11 bases separating them. The germline V gene encodes CDR1 GTSNPN and CDR2 SVGIG (reference sequence). The CDR3 nucleotides read TGTGCCTGGAGTACCGACGGGTTTAACTATGGCTACACCTTC. This translates into CAWSTDGFNYGYTF.

This clone showed up just a few times. The chain is built from TRBV5-6 and TRBJ2-1, with D perhaps matching TRBD2 (7 bases). The CDR3 covers 15 residues. The V and J ends lost 4 bases and 10 bases respectively, with 21 bases between them. Germline values: CDR1 SGHDT, CDR2 YYEEEE. The CDR3 DNA sequence: TGTGCCAGCAGCGTACCTCAGGGACTAAGGGGGGAGCAGTTCTTC. As protein: CASSVPQGLRGEQFF.

This chain connects TRBV4-1 to TRBJ2-5; D is possibly TRBD2 (6 bases). The CDR3 has 13 amino acids. V shed 4 bases and J shed 4 bases, with 10 bases lying between them. Germline V gene data show CDR1 as MGHRA and CDR2 as YSYEKL. The CDR3 reads CASSPTSRETQYF. CDR3 sequence (DNA): TGCGCCAGCAGCCCGACTAGTCGAGAGACCCAGTACTTC.

This clone turned up a few times. This chain connects TRBV30 to TRBJ2-5, with TRBD2 as a possible D gene (6 bases). There are 13 residues in the CDR3. CDR1 is GTSNPN, CDR2 SVGIG, per germline (reference sequence). For the CDR3, the DNA is TGTGCTTCAAGGTCGGCGGGGCCGGAGACCCAGTACTTC. This translates into CASRSAGPETQYF.

There are a few counts of this clone. The J gene is TRBJ1-1, the V gene TRBV29-1, with D tentatively TRBD1 (6 bases). This CDR3 has 11 amino acids. Trimming took 5 bases from V and 7 from J, leaving 11 bases between them. Germline-derived CDR1 and CDR2 are SQVTM and ANQGSEA. CDR3 region: CSVLDSFEAFF. In DNA, the CDR3 is TGCAGCGTTTTGGACAGCTTTGAAGCTTTCTTT.

In DNA form, the CDR3 reads TGTGCCTGGAGTGGTTACAGGGGTAGGGGCTATGGCTACACCTTC. It encodes CAWSGYRGRGYGYTF. The chain couples TRBV30 to TRBJ1-2; TRBD1 aligns across 7 bases. The V gene's germline CDR1 is GTSNPN and CDR2 SVGIG (reference sequence). The CDR3 has 15 residues. Losses at the gene ends were 1 base for V and 4 bases for J; bases not matched to a gene: 9.

The chain recombines TRBV4-1 with TRBJ2-5; perhaps TRBD1 as D (5 bases). This CDR3 has 14 amino acids. The V gene lost 0 bases and the J gene lost 4 bases, with 9 bases spanning the gap. CDR1 is MGHRA, CDR2 YSYEKL, per germline. The CDR3 here is CASSQEGPIETQYF. In nucleotides, the CDR3 is TGCGCCAGCAGCCAAGAGGGGCCCATAGAGACCCAGTACTTC.

This clone has only a few counts. This rearrangement joins TRBV6-1 to TRBJ2-7; perhaps TRBD1 as D (6 bases). This CDR3 is built from 14 residues. V was clipped by 5 bases and J by 1 base, with 12 bases between them. Germline lookup yields CDR1 MNHNS and CDR2 SASEGT. The CDR3 is CASSTRQDSYEQYF. In nucleotides, the CDR3 is TGTGCCAGCAGTACGAGACAGGATTCCTACGAGCAGTACTTC.

This clone was picked up a small number of times. The rearrangement links TRBV30 to TRBJ2-7, with a weak D call TRBD1 (5 bases). CDR1 GTSNPN and CDR2 SVGIG come from the germline V gene (reference sequence). V was trimmed by 5 bases and J by 5 bases, leaving 13 bases between them. This CDR3 contains 12 residues. CDR3 DNA sequence: TGTGCCTGGGTAACAGGTGTCCACGAGCAGTACTTC. Protein: CAWVTGVHEQYF.

This clone was picked up a small number of times. The V gene is TRBV5-6, the J gene TRBJ2-3, with a tentative D call TRBD1 (6 bases). CDR3 size: 16 residues. Germline CDR1 is SGHDT and CDR2 is YYEEEE. The V and J ends lost 4 bases and 2 bases respectively, with 17 bases between them. CDR3 in DNA: TGTGCCAGCAGCCAACGGACAGTTTATTTCACAGATACGCAGTATTTT. Translated, it gives CASSQRTVYFTDTQYF.

This clone has more than one count but fewer than ten. This chain links TRBV11-3 with TRBJ1-5; D is unclear. V was shortened by 5 bases and J by 4 bases, with 12 bases between the two germline ends. In germline, CDR1 is SGHNT, CDR2 YENEEA. This CDR3 contains 14 residues. CDR3 DNA sequence: TGTGCCAGCAGCAAAATGGGAGGGAATCAGCCCCAGCATTTT. As protein: CASSKMGGNQPQHF.

Only a few counts were recorded for this clone. J is TRBJ2-3 and V is TRBV7-9, with 9 bases matching TRBD2. The CDR3 length is 17 residues. The germline V gene has CDR1 SEHNR and CDR2 FQNEAQ (reference sequence). V lost 5 bases to trimming and J lost 1 base; unmatched junction nucleotides: 10. CDR3 sequence (DNA): TGTGCCAGCAGCGACGGGACAGCGGGGGGACGCACAGATACGCAGTATTTT. Translating gives CASSDGTAGGRTDTQYF.

The chain is built from TRBV25-1 and TRBJ2-1, with a weak D call TRBD2 (5 bases). Trimming removed 2 bases at V and 3 bases at J, with 14 bases between. This CDR3 region has 16 residues. CDR1 is MGHDK, CDR2 SYGVNS, per germline. The CDR3 DNA reads as TGTGCCAGCAGTGAACCGAGGGTCACACGCTACAATGAGCAGTTCTTC. Residues: CASSEPRVTRYNEQFF.

The sample holds a few counts of this clone. V usage is TRBV5-4 and J usage is TRBJ1-6; D is perhaps TRBD1 (6 bases). This CDR3 is built from 17 residues. The germline gives CDR1 SGHNT, CDR2 YYREEE (reference sequence). V lost 6 bases and J 7 bases, leaving 23 bases between the germline ends. The CDR3: CASTYRKGDGGNSPLHF. As DNA, the CDR3 is TGTGCCAGCACCTACCGTAAGGGGGACGGTGGGAATTCACCCCTCCACTTT.

This rearrangement joins TRBV2 to TRBJ1-1; 7 bases fit TRBD1. Germline CDR1 and CDR2: SNHLY and FYNNEI. CDR3 length: 15 amino acids. The V and J ends lost 5 bases and 5 bases, in that order; junction bases with no gene match: 11. CDR3: CASSPPQGRSTEAFF. DNA for the CDR3: TGTGCCAGCAGTCCCCCACAGGGGAGGAGTACTGAAGCTTTCTTT.

This sequence joins TRBV4-1 and TRBJ2-1; 14 bases agree with TRBD2. CDR3 length: 18 residues. Germline CDR1 is MGHRA and CDR2 is YSYEKL. The junction had 9 bases not matched to a gene; V was cut back by 4 bases and J by 4 bases. DNA of the CDR3: TGCGCCAGCAGCCTTGGACTAGCGGGGGGACCGTCTTACAATGAGCAGTTCTTC. Translated: CASSLGLAGGPSYNEQFF.

V is TRBV30 and J is TRBJ1-1; D is uncertain. Trimming removed 3 bases at V and 2 bases at J, with 13 bases between. The CDR3 spans 14 residues. Per the germline V gene, CDR1 is GTSNPN and CDR2 is SVGIG (reference sequence). Here the CDR3 DNA reads TGTGCCTGGAGCTACACTTCCGGAAACACTGAAGCTTTCTTT. It codes for CAWSYTSGNTEAFF.

This clone was counted a few times. The gene calls are TRBV6-1 and TRBJ2-3, with 10 nucleotides matching TRBD1. The CDR3 length is 14 residues. Germline V gives CDR1 MNHNS, CDR2 SASEGT. The V and J ends lost 4 bases and 3 bases, in that order; junction bases with no gene match: 1. The CDR3 DNA is TGTGCCAGCAGTGGGACAGGGGGGACAGATACGCAGTATTTT. This translates into CASSGTGGTDTQYF.

This clone was seen a handful of times. This rearrangement joins TRBV30 to TRBJ2-7; 8 bases agree with TRBD1. CDR1 and CDR2 from the germline V gene are GTSNPN and SVGIG (reference sequence). CDR3 length equals 15 residues. V dropped 0 bases and J dropped 3; count of bases not matched to a gene: 7. DNA for the CDR3: TGTGCCTGGAGTGTAGAGGGGACAGGCAACTACGAGCAGTACTTC. This translates into CAWSVEGTGNYEQYF.

This clone was seen only a few times. CDR3 DNA sequence: TGTGCCTGGAGAAGATCCCCCAGCCCCGACGAGCAGTACTTC. It codes for CAWRRSPSPDEQYF. V usage is TRBV30 and J usage is TRBJ2-7, with D hard to call. The CDR3 has 14 amino acids. CDR1 and CDR2 from the germline V gene are GTSNPN and SVGIG (reference sequence). Trimming removed 3 bases from V and 5 bases from J, with 17 bases in between.